This entry features one T cell receptor beta chain sequence. The source of the sample is a study of blood T cell repertoires in COVID-19. About the research overall: COVID-19 samples collected from the United States, Italy and Spain covered acute and convalescent phases. Sources were T cells, B-cell-depleted T cells, or PBMCs; the material itself was cDNA or gDNA.

Germline assignment: CDR1 SGHRS and CDR2 YFSETQ. Trimming at V came to 7 bases and at J to 4 bases, leaving 17 bases not matched to a gene. The CDR3 covers 17 residues. In the original workflow: Nucleated cell counts were estimated from reference gene primer amplification. Sequenced by immunoSEQ multiplex PCR; TCRdb stores in-frame clones only, minus some. D and trimming were read from the DNA, whereas the V and J calls and clone size are those reported in that table. The sample yields tens of thousands of clones, approximately 90% seen once. This TCR was sampled from an elderly woman with acute or convalescent COVID-19. The genes are TRBV5-1 and TRBJ2-5; 9 nucleotides align to TRBD1. Sequenced: peripheral blood. The CDR3 coding sequence is TGCGCCAGCGGAAACTCCGGGACAGGGAACCCCAGAGAGACCCAGTACTTC. Its protein is CASGNSGTGNPRETQYF.